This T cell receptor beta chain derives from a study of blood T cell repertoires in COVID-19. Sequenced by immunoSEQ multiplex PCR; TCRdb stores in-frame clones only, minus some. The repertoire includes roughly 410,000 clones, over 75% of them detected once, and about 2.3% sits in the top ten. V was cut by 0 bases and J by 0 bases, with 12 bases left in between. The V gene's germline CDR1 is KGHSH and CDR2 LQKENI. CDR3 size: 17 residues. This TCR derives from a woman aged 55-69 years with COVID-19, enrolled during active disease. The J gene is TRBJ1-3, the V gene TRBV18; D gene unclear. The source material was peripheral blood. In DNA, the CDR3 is TGTGCCAGCTCACCACCGGGCGGGGTCTACTCTGGAAACACCATATATTTT. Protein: CASSPPGGVYSGNTIYF.